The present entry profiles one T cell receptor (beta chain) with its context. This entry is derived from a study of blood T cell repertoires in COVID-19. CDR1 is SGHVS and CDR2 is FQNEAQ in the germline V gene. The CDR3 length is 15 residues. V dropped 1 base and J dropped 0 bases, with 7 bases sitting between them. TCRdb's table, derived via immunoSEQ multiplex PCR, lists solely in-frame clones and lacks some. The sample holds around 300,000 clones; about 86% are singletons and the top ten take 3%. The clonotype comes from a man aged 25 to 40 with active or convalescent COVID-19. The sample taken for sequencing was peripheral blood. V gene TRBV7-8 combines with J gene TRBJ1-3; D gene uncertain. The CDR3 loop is CASSLEQNSGNTIYF. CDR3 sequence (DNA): TGTGCCAGCAGCTTAGAACAAAACTCTGGAAACACCATATATTTT.